Below are 15 T cell receptor beta chains sequenced from a single sample in a study of blood T cell repertoires in COVID-19. Assay: immunoSEQ multiplex PCR; the TCRdb copy retains only in-frame clones and omits some. The sample lists 70,000 to 85,000 clones, 82% seen once, with roughly a tenth in the top ten. Sequencing was done on a sample of peripheral blood. The receptors were gathered from a man aged 60 to 69 with acute or convalescent COVID-19.

The rearrangement links TRBV4-1 to TRBJ2-7; 14 nucleotides match TRBD2. The CDR3 is made up of 17 amino acids. Germline CDR1 MGHRA, CDR2 YSYEKL. Trimming took 4 bases from V and 3 from J; bases not matched to a gene: 8. CDR3: CASSPLPTSGRVYEQYF. DNA of the CDR3: TGCGCCAGCAGCCCCCTCCCGACTAGCGGGAGGGTCTACGAGCAGTACTTC.

In this sample, this clone turned up once. The chain links TRBV5-1 to TRBJ2-1; 12 bases align to TRBD1. The CDR3 is 13 amino acids. Trimming took 7 bases from V and 7 from J; bases not matched to a gene: 3. The germline V gene encodes CDR1 SGHRS and CDR2 YFSETQ. Written as DNA, the CDR3 is TGCGCCAGCGGGACAGGGGGCAATAATGAGCAGTTCTTC. It codes for CASGTGGNNEQFF.

This rearrangement joins TRBV7-2 to TRBJ2-3, with 8 positions matching TRBD2. V shed 6 bases, J shed 4 bases, and the junction held 6 bases outside the gene matches. The CDR3 sequence is 14 residues long. In germline, CDR1 is SGHTA, CDR2 FQGNSA. The CDR3 is CASSFGGAADTQYF. DNA for the CDR3: TGTGCCAGCAGTTTCGGGGGGGCCGCAGATACGCAGTATTTT.

The CDR3 DNA reads TGCGCCAGCAGCTATTCGGGTCCCACAGATACGCAGTATTTT. As protein: CASSYSGPTDTQYF. The rearrangement uses TRBV5-1 and TRBJ2-3; D unclear. The germline gives CDR1 SGHRS, CDR2 YFSETQ. Trimming removed 3 bases from V and 2 bases from J, with 10 bases in between. This CDR3 contains 14 residues.

V is TRBV5-1 and J is TRBJ2-1, with 9 positions matching TRBD2. From germline, CDR1 is SGHRS and CDR2 YFSETQ. The J segment lost 7 bases and the V segment lost 6 bases, leaving 8 bases of the junction unmatched. The CDR3 is made up of 14 amino acids. The DNA of the CDR3 is TGCGCCAGCACGAGGGTAGCGGGGGAGAATGAGCAGTTCTTC. Amino acid sequence: CASTRVAGENEQFF.

J is TRBJ1-1 and V is TRBV18; 8 bases align to TRBD1. The germline V gene encodes CDR1 KGHSH and CDR2 LQKENI. Trimming cost V 6 bases and J 8 bases; bases outside gene matches: 2. This CDR3 has 11 amino acids. CDR3 DNA sequence: TGTGCCAGCTCGCGGGACAGGGAAGCTTTCTTT. Its protein is CASSRDREAFF.

The V call is TRBV7-9, the J call TRBJ2-6, with D uncertain. Germline V gene data show CDR1 as SEHNR and CDR2 as FQNEAQ (reference sequence). The ends were cut back, 5 bases at V and 2 bases at J, with 10 bases in the middle. This CDR3 contains 15 residues. The CDR3 nucleotides read TGTGCCAGCAGCGAAACAGCAGCTGGGGCCAACGTCCTGACTTTC. Residues: CASSETAAGANVLTF.

The CDR3 loop reads CASSPWTSGGELFF. The CDR3 nucleotides read TGTGCCAGCAGCCCGTGGACTAGCGGCGGGGAGCTGTTTTTT. The rearrangement joins TRBV7-2 to TRBJ2-2; 10 bases agree with TRBD2. Germline V CDR1 and CDR2: SGHTA, FQGNSA. This CDR3 has 14 residues. Losses at the gene ends were 5 bases for V and 7 bases for J; bases not matched to a gene: 4.

This clone was observed a handful of times. V and J are TRBV4-2 and TRBJ2-3; TRBD2 agrees at 7 bases. Germline CDR1 and CDR2: LGHNA and YNFKEQ. The junction had 12 bases not matched to a gene; V was cut back by 4 bases and J by 8 bases. The CDR3 covers 15 residues. In nucleotides, the CDR3 is TGTGCCAGCAGCCCCGGGAGCGGGGAACAAGGTACGCAGTATTTT. Translated, it gives CASSPGSGEQGTQYF.

The DNA of the CDR3 is TGTGCCAGCAGTACTCCAGGGGGTGAAAAACTGTTTTTT. Its protein is CASSTPGGEKLFF. The rearrangement links TRBV7-2 to TRBJ1-4, with 7 bases fitting TRBD1. V lost 6 bases to trimming and J lost 7 bases; unmatched junction nucleotides: 5. This CDR3 has 13 amino acids. CDR1 and CDR2 from the germline V gene are SGHTA and FQGNSA.

The gene calls are TRBV5-5 and TRBJ1-5; 9 bases map to TRBD1. Germline-derived CDR1 and CDR2 are SGHKS and YYEKEE (reference sequence). CDR3 length: 15 amino acids. The V segment lost 4 bases and the J segment 7 bases; nucleotides outside the gene matches: 9. The CDR3 nucleotides are TGTGCCAGCAGCCCCCCTGGGACAGGGAGGCAGCCCCAGCATTTT. Protein: CASSPPGTGRQPQHF. Together with reference TRBV5-5 and TRBJ1-5, the CDR3 gives the full variable domain: DAGVTQSPTHLIKTRGQQVTLRCSPISGHKSVSWYQQVLGQGPQFIFQYYEKEERGRGNFPDRFSARQFPNYSSELNVNALLLGDSALYLCASSPPGTGRQPQHFGDGTRLSIL.

The sample holds one count of this clone. The chain is built from TRBV19 and TRBJ1-5; tentatively, D is TRBD1 (5 bases). Germline assignment: CDR1 LNHDA and CDR2 SQIVND (reference sequence). The CDR3 has 17 amino acids. Trimming shortened V by 0 bases and J by 5 bases, and 17 bases separated the two germline ends. This CDR3 reads CASSIDEDITHHQPQHF. The CDR3 nucleotides read TGTGCCAGTAGTATAGATGAGGACATCACCCATCATCAGCCCCAGCATTTT.

The CDR3 is CASSPSRGAEQYF. CDR3 in DNA: TGTGCCAGCAGCCCCTCGCGGGGGGCCGAGCAGTACTTC. The J gene is TRBJ2-7, the V gene TRBV7-8; the match to TRBD2 covers 8 bases. The junction had 6 bases not matched to a gene; V was cut back by 5 bases and J by 6 bases. CDR1 is SGHVS, CDR2 FQNEAQ, per germline. The CDR3 sequence is 13 residues long.

The V and J genes are TRBV14 and TRBJ1-2; D not certain. The CDR3 sequence is 13 residues long. Trimming removed 4 bases at V and 1 base at J, with 7 bases between. Germline-derived CDR1 and CDR2 are SGHDN and FVKESK. CDR3 in amino acids: CASSPLNNYGYTF. CDR3 bases: TGTGCCAGCAGCCCTCTTAATAACTATGGCTACACCTTC.

V gene TRBV7-8 combines with J gene TRBJ2-3; D not certain. From germline, CDR1 is SGHVS and CDR2 FQNEAQ. The V gene lost 3 bases and the J gene lost 8 bases, with 21 bases spanning the gap. The CDR3 spans 16 residues. CDR3 amino acids: CASSFGVKRLGGTQYF. DNA for the CDR3: TGTGCCAGCAGCTTCGGAGTGAAGCGACTTGGTGGTACGCAGTATTTT.